Below, 15 T cell receptor beta chains from the same sample are listed, as sequenced in a study of cytomegalovirus exposure and HLA in healthy donors. The PCR ran on 60 Vbeta and 13 Jbeta primers. TCRdb's copy holds only in-frame clones and misses some; the assay was immunoSEQ multiplex PCR. The sample lists about 240,000 clones, 81% occurring once. Sequenced: PBMCs. These receptors were collected from a woman in her sixties in good health and CMV-seropositive.

The chain joins TRBV5-1 to TRBJ1-1, with 8 bases aligning to TRBD1. V shed 3 bases and J 0 bases; nucleotides not matched to a gene: 1. The CDR3 covers 14 residues. Germline V gene lookup returns CDR1 SGHRS and CDR2 YFSETQ. The CDR3 loop reads CASSYRGMNTEAFF. As DNA, the CDR3 is TGCGCCAGCAGCTACAGGGGGATGAACACTGAAGCTTTCTTT.

V gene TRBV9 combines with J gene TRBJ2-5; TRBD2 might be the D (5 bases). The CDR3 is made up of 14 amino acids. Looked up from germline, CDR1 is SGDLS and CDR2 is YYNGEE. Trimming cost V 3 bases and J 2 bases, with 11 bases left between them. The CDR3 here is CASSAASGQETQYF. The CDR3 DNA follows: TGTGCCAGCAGCGCCGCCAGCGGTCAAGAGACCCAGTACTTC.

V usage is TRBV30 and J usage is TRBJ2-1, with D possibly TRBD1 on 6 matching bases. Trimming pared 0 bases from V and 4 bases from J, leaving 7 bases between. Germline loops: CDR1 GTSNPN, CDR2 SVGIG (reference sequence). There are 13 residues in the CDR3. Here the CDR3 DNA reads TGTGCCTGGAGTGTACAGGGATACAATGAGCAGTTCTTC. Residues: CAWSVQGYNEQFF.

V usage is TRBV23-1 and J usage is TRBJ2-1; D is unresolved. TRBV23-1 belongs to the ORF category, with a function that is uncertain. This CDR3 has 12 residues. The V gene lost 4 bases and the J gene lost 6 bases, with 7 bases spanning the gap. The CDR3 is CASSPFCNEQFF. DNA of the CDR3: TGCGCCAGCAGTCCATTTTGCAATGAGCAGTTCTTC.

The chain is built from TRBV7-2 and TRBJ2-7, with 8 bases fitting TRBD1. The CDR3 runs to 15 residues. With V trimmed by 5 bases and J by 3 bases, 9 bases remained unmatched. Germline V gives CDR1 SGHTA, CDR2 FQGNSA. The CDR3 loop is CASSTRTGQGYEQYF. CDR3 nucleotides: TGTGCCAGCAGCACCCGGACAGGGCAGGGCTACGAGCAGTACTTC. The variable domain in full, with the rest retrieved from reference TRBV7-2 and TRBJ2-7, is GAGVSQSPSNKVTEKGKDVELRCDPISGHTALYWYRQSLGQGLEFLIYFQGNSAPDKSGLPSDRFSAERTGGSVSTLTIQRTQQEDSAVYLCASSTRTGQGYEQYFGPGTRLTVT.

Concerning this clone: A junction end diverges from the germline sequence, so it may reflect a read error. The genes are TRBV7-9 and TRBJ2-2; D may be TRBD2 (6 bases). CDR1 and CDR2 (germline): SEHNR, FQNEAQ (reference sequence). This CDR3 has 14 amino acids. The CDR3 sequence is CSSRPGLSAGELFF. DNA for the CDR3: TGTTCCAGCAGGCCGGGACTCTCGGCCGGGGAGCTGTTTTTT. Supplemented by reference TRBV7-9 and TRBJ2-2, the full variable domain reads DTGVSQNPRHKITKRGQNVTFRCDPISEHNRLYWYRQTLGQGPEFLTYFQNEAQLEKSRLLSDRFSAERPKGSFSTLEIQRTEQGDSAMYLCSSRPGLSAGELFFGEGSRLTVL.

The chain is built from TRBV18 and TRBJ1-2, with 7 bases that match TRBD1. The germline gives CDR1 KGHSH, CDR2 LQKENI. V was clipped by 5 bases and J by 8 bases; unmatched bases: 8. The CDR3 spans 13 residues. The CDR3: CASSADRTEGYTF. The CDR3 nucleotides read TGTGCCAGCTCAGCGGACAGGACAGAGGGCTACACCTTC. Using reference TRBV18 and TRBJ1-2 for the parts outside the CDR3, the full variable domain is NAGVMQNPRHLVRRRGQEARLRCSPMKGHSHVYWYRQLPEEGLKFMVYLQKENIIDESGMPKERFSAEFPKEGPSILRIQQVVRGDSAAYFCASSADRTEGYTFGSGTRLTVV.

The sample holds one count of this clone. CDR3 nucleotides: TGTGCCAGCAGCTTACTGCTAGACAATGAGCAGTTCTTC. It translates to CASSLLLDNEQFF. This chain uses TRBV11-3 with TRBJ2-1, with D uncertain. The CDR3 is 13 residues long. Germline lookup yields CDR1 SGHNT and CDR2 YENEEA. Trimming removed 2 bases from V and 5 bases from J, with 7 bases in between.

This clone was detected only once. This CDR3 is CSVLAEGSYEQYF. The CDR3 coding sequence is TGCAGCGTGCTAGCGGAGGGCTCCTACGAGCAGTACTTC. The V gene is TRBV29-1, the J gene TRBJ2-5; TRBD2 matches at 7 bases. The J call is doubtful: the DNA matches TRBJ2-7 better. Germline lookup yields CDR1 SQVTM and CDR2 ANQGSEA. This CDR3 is 13 amino acids long.

This sequence joins TRBV5-4 and TRBJ2-1; D is perhaps TRBD2 (7 bases). This CDR3 has 16 amino acids. V was shortened by 4 bases and J by 7 bases, with 21 bases between the two germline ends. CDR1 and CDR2 from the germline V gene are SGHNT and YYREEE (reference sequence). CDR3 protein: CASSPTSRKGVNEQFF. DNA of the CDR3: TGTGCCAGCAGCCCGACTAGCCGAAAGGGGGTGAATGAGCAGTTCTTC.

DNA for the CDR3: TGCAGCGTTATTACAGGGGGCGCGGCCTTGGGGGAGCAGTACTTC. Its translation: CSVITGGAALGEQYF. The chain couples TRBV29-1 to TRBJ2-7, with 9 bases identical to TRBD1. The CDR3 is 15 amino acids. The trim removed 5 bases at V and 7 bases at J, leaving 15 bases unmatched. Germline CDR1 and CDR2: SQVTM and ANQGSEA.

This clone showed up just once. V usage is TRBV28 and J usage is TRBJ1-2; 10 nucleotides match TRBD1. J gave up 8 bases and V 5 bases, and 8 bases lay outside the gene matches. The CDR3 totals 14 residues. The V gene's germline CDR1 is MDHEN and CDR2 SYDVKM. CDR3 bases: TGTGCCAGCAGTGTGAGGGACAGGGGACGCGGCTACACCTTC. Its translation: CASSVRDRGRGYTF.

The chain has TRBV4-1 and TRBJ2-7; no definite D call. This CDR3 region has 13 residues. V lost 0 bases and J 2 bases, leaving 5 bases between the germline ends. The germline V gene has CDR1 MGHRA and CDR2 YSYEKL. CDR3 sequence (DNA): TGCGCCAGCAGCCAAGACTTTACCTACGAGCAGTACTTC. It encodes CASSQDFTYEQYF.

In this sample, this clone turned up once. The chain couples TRBV28 to TRBJ2-5, with TRBD2 matching over 7 bases. The J call may be incorrect, as the DNA end agrees better with TRBJ2-7. There are 14 residues in the CDR3. Germline CDR1 and CDR2: MDHEN and SYDVKM. The CDR3: CATALGLVWYEQYF. The CDR3 DNA reads as TGTGCCACCGCGCTTGGACTAGTTTGGTACGAGCAGTACTTC.

The chain has TRBV9 and TRBJ2-2, with TRBD2 matching 8 bases. The CDR3 length is 14 residues. The germline CDR1 and CDR2 sequences are SGDLS and YYNGEE. After removal of 6 bases from V and 4 bases from J, the junction contained 5 bases not matched to a gene. This CDR3 is CASKSLAGTGELFF. Written as DNA, the CDR3 is TGTGCCAGCAAATCTCTAGCGGGCACCGGGGAGCTGTTTTTT.